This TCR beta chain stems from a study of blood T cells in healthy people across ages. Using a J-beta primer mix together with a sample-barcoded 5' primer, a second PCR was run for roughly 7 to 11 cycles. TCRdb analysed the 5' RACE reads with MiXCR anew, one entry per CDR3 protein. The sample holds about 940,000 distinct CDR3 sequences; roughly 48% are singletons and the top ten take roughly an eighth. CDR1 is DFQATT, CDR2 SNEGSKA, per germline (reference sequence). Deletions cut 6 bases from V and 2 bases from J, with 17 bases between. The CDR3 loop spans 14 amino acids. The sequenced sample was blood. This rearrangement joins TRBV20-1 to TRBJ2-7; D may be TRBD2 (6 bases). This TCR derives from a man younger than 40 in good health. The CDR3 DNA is TGCAGTGCCCCCGTCGGGACTGAGCCCTACGAGCAGTACTTC. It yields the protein CSAPVGTEPYEQYF.